These 15 T cell receptor beta chains were sequenced from one sample in a study of blood T cell repertoires in COVID-19. The protocol was immunoSEQ multiplex PCR, while the TCRdb copy is restricted to in-frame clones and leaves out a portion. The repertoire holds around 260,000 clones, about 85% seen once, with 4.2% in the top ten. Sequences were obtained from peripheral blood. These receptors all come from a man aged 55 to 69 with acute or convalescent COVID-19.

The table lists this clone with a few counts. The chain combines TRBV5-1 with TRBJ1-3; D is unresolved. The V gene's germline CDR1 is SGHRS and CDR2 YFSETQ. Between the trimmed V and J ends, which lost 0 bases and 0 bases, there was a span of 7 bases. The CDR3 totals 15 residues. In DNA form, the CDR3 reads TGCGCCAGCAGCTTGGATCAAGCCTCTGGAAACACCATATATTTT. Amino acid sequence: CASSLDQASGNTIYF.

This clone turned up a few times. This sequence joins TRBV5-5 and TRBJ1-1; perhaps TRBD1 as D (6 bases). Trimming left V 3 bases short and J 1 base short, with 13 bases between. Germline V gene data show CDR1 as SGHKS and CDR2 as YYEKEE (reference sequence). The length of the CDR3 is 15 residues. CDR3 bases: TGTGCCAGCAGCTCCCAGGGGCGTCAGAACACTGAAGCTTTCTTT. Its translation: CASSSQGRQNTEAFF.

This chain joins TRBV5-4 and TRBJ2-3; 7 positions match TRBD2. The V gene's germline CDR1 is SGHNT and CDR2 YYREEE (reference sequence). V lost 0 bases, J lost 2 bases, and 3 bases stayed unmatched. The CDR3 covers 15 residues. CDR3: CASSLEGGPTDTQYF. The CDR3 DNA reads TGTGCCAGCAGCTTGGAGGGAGGGCCCACAGATACGCAGTATTTT.

This clone came up a few times. The chain combines TRBV2 with TRBJ2-1; TRBD2 aligns across 9 bases. CDR1 and CDR2 (germline): SNHLY, FYNNEI. This CDR3 has 14 residues. Germline trimming cut 9 bases from V and 6 bases from J; bases unmatched to any gene: 9. CDR3 region: CASHSGRGGNEQFF. For the CDR3, the DNA is TGTGCCAGTCATAGCGGGAGAGGGGGCAATGAGCAGTTCTTC.

The chain recombines TRBV27 with TRBJ2-2; 12 bases are shared with TRBD2. In germline, CDR1 is MNHEY, CDR2 SMNVEV (reference sequence). The ends lost 7 bases at V and 5 bases at J; junction bases unmatched: 8. This CDR3 region has 16 residues. The CDR3 nucleotides are TGTGCCAGCAAGGAGACTAGCGGGAGCAAGACCGGGGAGCTGTTTTTT. This translates into CASKETSGSKTGELFF.

This clone was seen more than once but under ten times. The chain joins TRBV30 to TRBJ1-1; TRBD1 might be the D (6 bases). The CDR3 runs to 15 residues. Germline V gene data show CDR1 as GTSNPN and CDR2 as SVGIG (reference sequence). The V end lost 0 bases, the J end lost 2 bases, and 13 bases lay between the germline ends. CDR3 sequence (DNA): TGTGCCTGGAGTGTACTGGCGACAGGAAACACTGAAGCTTTCTTT. It is translated as CAWSVLATGNTEAFF.

The genes are TRBV28 and TRBJ2-1; the match to TRBD2 covers 9 bases. There are 14 residues in the CDR3. Trimming took 4 bases from V and 6 from J; bases not matched to a gene: 4. In germline, CDR1 is MDHEN, CDR2 SYDVKM. In DNA form, the CDR3 reads TGTGCCAGCAGTTCGCCTAGCGGGGCCAATGAGCAGTTCTTC. Protein: CASSSPSGANEQFF.

The V gene is TRBV12-3 or TRBV12-4, the J gene TRBJ2-7; 7 bases are shared with TRBD1. CDR3 size: 12 residues. V lost 5 bases and J lost 4; bases outside the gene matches: 2. In DNA form, the CDR3 reads TGTGCCAGCAGTAGGGGACAGTACGAGCAGTACTTC. Translating it yields CASSRGQYEQYF.

This clone was recorded only once. The chain has TRBV2 and TRBJ1-2; D unclear. Between the trimmed V and J ends, which lost 2 bases and 0 bases, there was a span of 13 bases. The germline CDR1 and CDR2 sequences are SNHLY and FYNNEI. This CDR3 spans 16 amino acids. This CDR3 reads CASSELADTSNYGYTF. The CDR3 coding sequence is TGTGCCAGCAGTGAATTGGCAGACACATCTAACTATGGCTACACCTTC.

The V and J genes are TRBV5-4 and TRBJ2-1; TRBD2 aligns across 13 bases. The CDR3 extends over 15 amino acids. Germline CDR1 and CDR2: SGHNT and YYREEE (reference sequence). Trimming cost V 4 bases and J 7 bases; bases outside gene matches: 5. CDR3 in DNA: TGTGCCAGCAGCCCGGGACTAGCGGGACTGAATGAGCAGTTCTTC. It specifies CASSPGLAGLNEQFF.

V gene TRBV19 combines with J gene TRBJ1-2; tentatively, D is TRBD1 (5 bases). CDR3 length: 15 residues. Trimming removed 4 bases from V and 4 bases from J, with 16 bases in between. The germline V gene has CDR1 LNHDA and CDR2 SQIVND (reference sequence). The CDR3 loop is CASSNRQGALYGYTF. The CDR3 nucleotides read TGTGCCAGTAGTAACAGGCAGGGTGCTCTCTATGGCTACACCTTC.

This clone appeared a few times. J is TRBJ1-4 and V is TRBV5-4; D ambiguous. Trimming stripped 4 bases from V and 5 bases from J, with 12 bases between. Germline V gives CDR1 SGHNT, CDR2 YYREEE (reference sequence). This CDR3 comprises 14 residues. In DNA form, the CDR3 reads TGTGCCAGCAGCACTACCGAGATCAATGAAAAACTGTTTTTT. Translated, it gives CASSTTEINEKLFF.

The V call is TRBV2, the J call TRBJ1-1; D remains ambiguous. Between the trimmed V and J ends, which lost 2 bases and 7 bases, there was a span of 8 bases. The CDR3 is made up of 12 amino acids. Germline CDR1 SNHLY, CDR2 FYNNEI. This chain's CDR3 is CASSERHFEAFF. The CDR3 coding sequence is TGTGCCAGCAGTGAACGACATTTTGAAGCTTTCTTT.

This chain joins TRBV11-2 and TRBJ1-2; D perhaps matches TRBD1 (5 bases). CDR3 length: 14 amino acids. Germline CDR1 is SGHAT and CDR2 is FQNNGV. V lost 0 bases and J lost 6, with 11 bases in between. The CDR3 reads CASSLETVQDGYTF. CDR3 bases: TGTGCCAGCAGCTTAGAGACAGTGCAGGATGGCTACACCTTC.

The chain uses TRBV15 and TRBJ2-1, with a tentative D call TRBD2 (6 bases). The CDR3 consists of 14 residues. V was shortened by 0 bases and J by 5 bases, with 8 bases between the two germline ends. Germline V gene sequence: CDR1 LNHNV, CDR2 YYDKDF (reference sequence). CDR3 residues: CATSRDLANNEQFF. CDR3 in DNA: TGTGCCACCAGCAGAGATCTAGCGAACAATGAGCAGTTCTTC.